Listed here is a single T cell receptor (beta chain). The sample comes from a study of blood T cell repertoires in COVID-19. Germline V lookup: CDR1 MDHEN, CDR2 SYDVKM. The CDR3 runs 15 residues. Trimming cost V 6 bases and J 1 base; bases outside gene matches: 6. Participants reported their clinical history, and cohort assignment relied on those reports. Measured with immunoSEQ multiplex PCR; TCRdb has only the in-frame clones, and not every one. The table includes a few hundred thousand clones, 89% detected once. This TCR derives from a woman in her 40s who had recovered from COVID-19. The chain joins TRBV28 to TRBJ2-3; 8 nucleotides align to TRBD2. The specimen sequenced was PBMCs or T cells enriched from blood (not recorded which). CDR3: CASRPSGGRTDTQYF. The CDR3 DNA follows: TGTGCCAGCAGACCGAGCGGGGGCCGCACAGATACGCAGTATTTT. Full variable domain (remainder filled in from reference TRBV28 and TRBJ2-3): DVKVTQSSRYLVKRTGEKVFLECVQDMDHENMFWYRQDPGLGLRLIYFSYDVKMKEKGDIPEGYSVSREKKERFSLILESASTNQTSMYLCASRPSGGRTDTQYFGPGTRLTVL.